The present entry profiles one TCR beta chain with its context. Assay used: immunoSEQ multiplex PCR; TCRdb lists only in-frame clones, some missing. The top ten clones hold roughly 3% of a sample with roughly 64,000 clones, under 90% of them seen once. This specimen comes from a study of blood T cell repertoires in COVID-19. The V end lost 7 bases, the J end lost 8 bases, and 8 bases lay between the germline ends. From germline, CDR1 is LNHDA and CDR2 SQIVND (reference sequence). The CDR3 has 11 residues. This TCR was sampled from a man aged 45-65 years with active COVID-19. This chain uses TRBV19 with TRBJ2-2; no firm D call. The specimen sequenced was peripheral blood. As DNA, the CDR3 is TGTGCCAGTAATATGGCTGGGGAGCTGTTTTTT. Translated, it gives CASNMAGELFF.